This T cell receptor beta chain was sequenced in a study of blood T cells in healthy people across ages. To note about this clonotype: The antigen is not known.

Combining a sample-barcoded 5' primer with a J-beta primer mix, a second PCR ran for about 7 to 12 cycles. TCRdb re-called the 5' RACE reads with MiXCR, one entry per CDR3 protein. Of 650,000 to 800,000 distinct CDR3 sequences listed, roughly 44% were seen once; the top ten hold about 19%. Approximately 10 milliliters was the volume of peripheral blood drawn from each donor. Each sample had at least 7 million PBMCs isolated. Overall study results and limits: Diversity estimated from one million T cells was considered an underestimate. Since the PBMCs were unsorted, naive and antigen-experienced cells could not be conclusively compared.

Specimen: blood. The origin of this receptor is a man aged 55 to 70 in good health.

DNA of the CDR3: TGTGCCAGCAGCCTCATGGACAGGGCGTGGGAGCAGTACTTC. This sequence encodes CASSLMDRAWEQYF. The chain is built from TRBV7-8 and TRBJ2-7, with TRBD1 matching over 8 bases. The CDR3 consists of 14 residues. CDR1 and CDR2 (germline): SGHVS, FQNEAQ. With 5 bases clipped from V and 7 bases from J, the junction kept 10 bases outside the gene matches.